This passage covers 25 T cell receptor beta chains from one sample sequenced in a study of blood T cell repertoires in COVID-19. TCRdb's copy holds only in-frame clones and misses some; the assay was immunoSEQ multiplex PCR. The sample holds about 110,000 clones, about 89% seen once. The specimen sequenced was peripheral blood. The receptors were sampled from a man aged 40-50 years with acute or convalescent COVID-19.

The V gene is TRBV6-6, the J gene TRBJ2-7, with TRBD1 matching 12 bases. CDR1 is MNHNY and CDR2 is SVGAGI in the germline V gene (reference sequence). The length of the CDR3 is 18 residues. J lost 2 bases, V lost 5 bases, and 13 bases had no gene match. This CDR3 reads CASSRATSGTGGTYEQYF. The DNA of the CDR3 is TGTGCCAGCAGTCGTGCTACGTCCGGGACAGGGGGCACCTACGAGCAGTACTTC.

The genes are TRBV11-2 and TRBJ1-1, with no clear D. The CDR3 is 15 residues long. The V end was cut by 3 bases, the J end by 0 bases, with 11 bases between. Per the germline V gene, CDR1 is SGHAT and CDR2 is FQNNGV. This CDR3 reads CASSLEGRMNTEAFF. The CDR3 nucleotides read TGTGCCAGCAGCTTGGAAGGGAGAATGAACACTGAAGCTTTCTTT.

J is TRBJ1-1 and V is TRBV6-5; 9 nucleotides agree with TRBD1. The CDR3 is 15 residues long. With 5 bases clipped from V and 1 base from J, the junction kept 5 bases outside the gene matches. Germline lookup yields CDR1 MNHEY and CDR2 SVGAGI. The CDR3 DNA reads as TGTGCCAGCAGTAGTCCGGGACAGGGGAACACTGAAGCTTTCTTT. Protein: CASSSPGQGNTEAFF.

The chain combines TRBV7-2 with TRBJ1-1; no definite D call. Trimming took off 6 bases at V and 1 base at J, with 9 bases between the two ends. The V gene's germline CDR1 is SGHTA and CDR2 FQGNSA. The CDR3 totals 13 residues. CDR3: CASSSRRNTEAFF. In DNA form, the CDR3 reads TGTGCCAGCAGTTCTCGGAGGAACACTGAAGCTTTCTTT.

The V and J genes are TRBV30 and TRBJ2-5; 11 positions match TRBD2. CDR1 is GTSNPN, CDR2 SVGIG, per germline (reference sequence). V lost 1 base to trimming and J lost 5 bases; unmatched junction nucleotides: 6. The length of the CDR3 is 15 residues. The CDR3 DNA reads TGTGCCTGGAGTGACTCGACTAGCGGGAAGGAGACCCAGTACTTC. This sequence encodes CAWSDSTSGKETQYF.

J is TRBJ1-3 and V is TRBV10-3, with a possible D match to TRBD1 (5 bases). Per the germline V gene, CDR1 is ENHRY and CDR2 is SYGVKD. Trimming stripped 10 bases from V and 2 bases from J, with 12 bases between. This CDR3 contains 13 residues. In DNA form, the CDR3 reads TGTGCCACCATAGACAGTACTGGAAACACCATATATTTT. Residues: CATIDSTGNTIYF.

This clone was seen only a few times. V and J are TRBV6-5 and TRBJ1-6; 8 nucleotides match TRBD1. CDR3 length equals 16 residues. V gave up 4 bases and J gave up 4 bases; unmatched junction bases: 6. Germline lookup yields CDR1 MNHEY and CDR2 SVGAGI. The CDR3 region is CASSWTGSKYNSPLHF. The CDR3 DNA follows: TGTGCCAGCAGTTGGACAGGGTCAAAATATAATTCACCCCTCCACTTT.

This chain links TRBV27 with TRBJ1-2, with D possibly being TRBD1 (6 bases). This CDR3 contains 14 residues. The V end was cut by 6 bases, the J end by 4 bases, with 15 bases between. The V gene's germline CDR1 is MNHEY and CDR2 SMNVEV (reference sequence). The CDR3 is CASSPGQWPYGYTF. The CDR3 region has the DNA TGTGCCAGCAGCCCCGGACAGTGGCCCTATGGCTACACCTTC.

CDR3 nucleotide sequence: TGTGCCAGCAGCCCCGGGATAACGGGGTGGAGATTGGGAAATTCACCCCTCCACTTT. This encodes CASSPGITGWRLGNSPLHF. The genes are TRBV7-8 and TRBJ1-6; D not certain. This CDR3 contains 19 residues. Germline lookup yields CDR1 SGHVS and CDR2 FQNEAQ. Trimming cost V 5 bases and J 7 bases, with 27 bases left between them.

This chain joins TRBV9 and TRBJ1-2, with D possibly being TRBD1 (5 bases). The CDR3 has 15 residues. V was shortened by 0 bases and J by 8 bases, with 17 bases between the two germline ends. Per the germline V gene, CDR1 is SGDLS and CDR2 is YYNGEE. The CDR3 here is CASSVAAGVVWGYTF. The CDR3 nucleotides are TGTGCCAGCAGCGTAGCTGCGGGGGTAGTTTGGGGCTACACCTTC.

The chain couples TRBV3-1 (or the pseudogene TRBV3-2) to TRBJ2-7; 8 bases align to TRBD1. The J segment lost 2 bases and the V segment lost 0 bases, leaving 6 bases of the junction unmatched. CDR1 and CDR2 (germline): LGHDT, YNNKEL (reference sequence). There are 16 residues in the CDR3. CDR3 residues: CASSQDYWDRTYEQYF. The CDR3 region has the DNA TGTGCCAGCAGCCAAGATTATTGGGACAGGACCTACGAGCAGTACTTC.

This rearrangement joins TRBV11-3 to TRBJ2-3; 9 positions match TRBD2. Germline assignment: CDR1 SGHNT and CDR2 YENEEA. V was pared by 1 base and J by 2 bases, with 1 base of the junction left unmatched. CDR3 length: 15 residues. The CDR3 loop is CASSLGTSDTDTQYF. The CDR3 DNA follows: TGTGCCAGCAGCTTAGGGACTAGCGACACAGATACGCAGTATTTT.

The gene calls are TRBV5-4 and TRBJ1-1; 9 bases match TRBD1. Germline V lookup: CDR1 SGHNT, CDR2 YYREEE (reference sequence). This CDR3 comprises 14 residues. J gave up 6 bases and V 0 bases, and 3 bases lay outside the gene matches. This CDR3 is CASSLVQGASEAFF. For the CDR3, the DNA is TGTGCCAGCAGCTTGGTACAGGGGGCCTCTGAAGCTTTCTTT.

CDR3 protein: CSVDSDSVGYTF. As DNA, the CDR3 is TGCAGCGTTGACTCGGACAGTGTAGGCTACACCTTC. The chain links TRBV29-1 to TRBJ1-2; perhaps TRBD1 as D (6 bases). The CDR3 covers 12 residues. Germline V gene sequence: CDR1 SQVTM, CDR2 ANQGSEA. V was pared by 3 bases and J by 8 bases, with 13 bases between.

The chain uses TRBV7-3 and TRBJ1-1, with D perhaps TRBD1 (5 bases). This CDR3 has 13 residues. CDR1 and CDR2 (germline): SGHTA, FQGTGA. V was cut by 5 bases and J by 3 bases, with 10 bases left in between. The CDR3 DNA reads TGTGCCAGCAGCCCGCGGGGGGACACTGAAGCTTTCTTT. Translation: CASSPRGDTEAFF.

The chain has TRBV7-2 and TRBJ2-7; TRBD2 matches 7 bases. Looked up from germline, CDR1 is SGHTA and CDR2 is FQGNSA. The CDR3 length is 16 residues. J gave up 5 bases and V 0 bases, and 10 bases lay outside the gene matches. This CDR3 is CASSLAVGGRLNEQYF. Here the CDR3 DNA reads TGTGCCAGCAGCTTAGCCGTCGGGGGGAGGTTGAACGAGCAGTACTTC.

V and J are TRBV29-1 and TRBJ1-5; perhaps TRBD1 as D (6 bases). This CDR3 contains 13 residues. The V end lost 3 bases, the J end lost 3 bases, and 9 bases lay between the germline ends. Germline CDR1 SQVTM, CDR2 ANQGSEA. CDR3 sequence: CSVESGDNQPQHF. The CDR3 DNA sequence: TGCAGCGTTGAGTCAGGGGACAATCAGCCCCAGCATTTT.

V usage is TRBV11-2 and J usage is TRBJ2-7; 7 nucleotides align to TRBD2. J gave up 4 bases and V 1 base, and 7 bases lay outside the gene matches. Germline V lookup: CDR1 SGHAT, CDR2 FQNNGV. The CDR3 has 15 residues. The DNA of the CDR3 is TGTGCCAGCAGCTTAGTAGGGGCTAGCGGTTACGAGCAGTACTTC. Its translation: CASSLVGASGYEQYF.

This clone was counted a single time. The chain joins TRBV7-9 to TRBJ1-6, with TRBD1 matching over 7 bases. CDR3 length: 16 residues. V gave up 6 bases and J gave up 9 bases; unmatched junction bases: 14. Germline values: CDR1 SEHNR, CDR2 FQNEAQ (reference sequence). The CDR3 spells CASRSGQDAGGSPLHF. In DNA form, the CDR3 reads TGTGCCAGCAGATCAGGACAGGACGCAGGGGGTTCACCCCTCCACTTT.

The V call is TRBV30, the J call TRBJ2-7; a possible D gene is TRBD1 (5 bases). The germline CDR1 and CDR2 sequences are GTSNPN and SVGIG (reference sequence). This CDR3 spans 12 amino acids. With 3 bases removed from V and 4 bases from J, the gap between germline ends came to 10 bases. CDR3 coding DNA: TGTGCCTGGAGCGGACAAGGGTACGAGCAGTACTTC. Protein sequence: CAWSGQGYEQYF.

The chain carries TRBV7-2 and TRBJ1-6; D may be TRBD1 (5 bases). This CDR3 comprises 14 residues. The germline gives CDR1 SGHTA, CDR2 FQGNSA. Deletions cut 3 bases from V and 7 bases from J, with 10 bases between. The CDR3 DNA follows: TGTGCCAGCAGCTTTGGAGACAGCAATTCACCCCTCCACTTT. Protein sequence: CASSFGDSNSPLHF.

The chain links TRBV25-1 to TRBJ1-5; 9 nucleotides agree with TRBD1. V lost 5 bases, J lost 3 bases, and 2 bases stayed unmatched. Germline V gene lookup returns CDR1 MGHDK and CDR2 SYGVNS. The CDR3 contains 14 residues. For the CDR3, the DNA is TGTGCCAGCAGTACAGGGGGCATCAATCAGCCCCAGCATTTT. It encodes CASSTGGINQPQHF.

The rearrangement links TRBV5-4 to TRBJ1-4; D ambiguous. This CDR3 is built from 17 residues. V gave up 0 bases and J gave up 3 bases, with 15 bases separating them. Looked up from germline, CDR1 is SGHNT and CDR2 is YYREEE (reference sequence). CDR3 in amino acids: CASSLGPVRSANEKLFF. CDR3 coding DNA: TGTGCCAGCAGCTTGGGCCCGGTTAGAAGTGCTAATGAAAAACTGTTTTTT.

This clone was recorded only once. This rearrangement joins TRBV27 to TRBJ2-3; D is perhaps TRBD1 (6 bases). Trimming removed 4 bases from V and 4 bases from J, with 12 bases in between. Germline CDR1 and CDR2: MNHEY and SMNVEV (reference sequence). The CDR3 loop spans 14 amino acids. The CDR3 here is CASSWAGVADTQYF. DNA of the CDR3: TGTGCCAGCAGTTGGGCAGGGGTGGCAGATACGCAGTATTTT.

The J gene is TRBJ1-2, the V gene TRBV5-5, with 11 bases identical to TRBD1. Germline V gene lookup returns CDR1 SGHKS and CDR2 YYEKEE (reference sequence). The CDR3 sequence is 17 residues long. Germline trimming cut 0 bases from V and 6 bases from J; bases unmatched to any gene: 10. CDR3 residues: CASSLDGTGGVIDGYTF. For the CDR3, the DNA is TGTGCCAGCAGCTTGGACGGGACAGGGGGTGTCATAGATGGCTACACCTTC.